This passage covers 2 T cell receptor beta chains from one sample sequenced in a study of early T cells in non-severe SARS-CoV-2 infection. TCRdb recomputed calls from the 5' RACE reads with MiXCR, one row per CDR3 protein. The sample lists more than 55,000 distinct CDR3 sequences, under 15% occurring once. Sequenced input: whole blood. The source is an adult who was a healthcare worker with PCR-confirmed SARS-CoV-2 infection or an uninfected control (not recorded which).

In nucleotides, the CDR3 is TGTGCCAGCAGTCCCCCCGGCGGGACTAACTTTAAAAACATTCAGTACTTC. This sequence encodes CASSPPGGTNFKNIQYF. The rearrangement links TRBV5-6 to TRBJ2-4; TRBD2 matches at 7 bases. The CDR3 has 17 amino acids. Germline values: CDR1 SGHDT, CDR2 YYEEEE. V lost 5 bases to trimming and J lost 4 bases; unmatched junction nucleotides: 15.

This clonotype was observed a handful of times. The CDR3 here is CASSPQGLNNEQFF. The CDR3 DNA is TGTGCCAGCAGCCCCCAGGGGCTTAACAATGAGCAGTTCTTC. The chain has TRBV7-9 and TRBJ2-1, with a tentative D call TRBD1 (6 bases). V was clipped by 5 bases and J by 5 bases, with 13 bases between them. Per germline, CDR1 SEHNR and CDR2 FQNEAQ (reference sequence). This CDR3 comprises 14 residues. The entire variable domain, with the rest obtained from reference TRBV7-9 and TRBJ2-1, is as follows: DTGVSQNPRHKITKRGQNVTFRCDPISEHNRLYWYRQTLGQGPEFLTYFQNEAQLEKSRLLSDRFSAERPKGSFSTLEIQRTEQGDSAMYLCASSPQGLNNEQFFGPGTRLTVL.